These 10 T cell receptor beta chains share one sample of origin, sequenced in a study of cytomegalovirus exposure and HLA in healthy donors. This PCR relied on a set of 60 Vbeta primers and 13 Jbeta primers. Produced via immunoSEQ multiplex PCR; TCRdb's table is partial and in-frame only. The sample table includes some 130,000 clones. Specimen: PBMCs. These receptors were obtained from a woman in her thirties or forties in good health and CMV-seropositive.

This chain connects TRBV29-1 to TRBJ2-7; 8 bases match TRBD2. Trimming cost V 4 bases and J 2 bases; bases outside gene matches: 1. This CDR3 spans 12 amino acids. The V gene's germline CDR1 is SQVTM and CDR2 ANQGSEA. The CDR3 DNA follows: TGCAGCGTTGGAGCGGGGGCCTACGAGCAGTACTTC. This sequence encodes CSVGAGAYEQYF.

The J gene is TRBJ2-7, the V gene TRBV11-2; tentatively, D is TRBD2 (6 bases). V dropped 5 bases and J dropped 0 bases, with 14 bases sitting between them. Per the germline V gene, CDR1 is SGHAT and CDR2 is FQNNGV. The CDR3 covers 15 residues. The CDR3 here is CASSPGLRGSYEQYF. In DNA, the CDR3 is TGTGCCAGCAGCCCGGGACTTCGGGGCTCCTACGAGCAGTACTTC.

The chain is built from TRBV7-9 and TRBJ1-1, with TRBD1 matching over 7 bases. Trimming removed 0 bases from V and 0 bases from J; junction bases left unmatched: 7. The CDR3 extends over 17 amino acids. Germline V gene lookup returns CDR1 SEHNR and CDR2 FQNEAQ (reference sequence). CDR3 protein: CASSLAGPGGMNTEAFF. CDR3 DNA sequence: TGTGCCAGCAGCTTAGCGGGGCCAGGGGGGATGAACACTGAAGCTTTCTTT.

This chain joins TRBV28 and TRBJ1-4; D remains ambiguous. The V and J ends lost 3 bases and 7 bases respectively, with 12 bases between them. The CDR3 is 14 amino acids. Germline loops: CDR1 MDHEN, CDR2 SYDVKM. This chain's CDR3 is CASSFDGPGEKLFF. In DNA form, the CDR3 reads TGTGCCAGCAGTTTCGACGGTCCGGGTGAAAAACTGTTTTTT.

This chain connects TRBV7-2 to TRBJ2-7, with D possibly matching TRBD2 (5 bases). Trimming pared 0 bases from V and 0 bases from J, leaving 9 bases between. The CDR3 loop spans 15 amino acids. The V gene's germline CDR1 is SGHTA and CDR2 FQGNSA. CDR3 residues: CASSLAGRGSYEQYF. The CDR3 DNA reads as TGTGCCAGCAGCTTAGCAGGACGGGGCTCCTACGAGCAGTACTTC.

The gene calls are TRBV5-1 and TRBJ1-2, with TRBD1 as a possible D gene (6 bases). Trimming cost V 0 bases and J 5 bases, with 20 bases left between them. Looked up from germline, CDR1 is SGHRS and CDR2 is YFSETQ. This CDR3 has 17 amino acids. In nucleotides, the CDR3 is TGCGCCAGCAGCTTGGTGGCAGGGGTGAGCAACAATTATGGCTACACCTTC. Its protein product is CASSLVAGVSNNYGYTF.

The chain couples TRBV14 to TRBJ2-7, with 8 bases fitting TRBD2. In germline, CDR1 is SGHDN, CDR2 FVKESK. V shed 2 bases, J shed 6 bases, and the junction held 15 bases outside the gene matches. This CDR3 region has 17 residues. This chain's CDR3 is CASSQFAFGAGAREQYF. CDR3 coding DNA: TGTGCCAGCAGCCAATTCGCCTTTGGAGCGGGAGCTCGCGAGCAGTACTTC.

V gene TRBV28 combines with J gene TRBJ2-7; a possible D gene is TRBD1 (5 bases). The V end was cut by 6 bases, the J end by 3 bases, with 27 bases between. CDR1 and CDR2 from the germline V gene are MDHEN and SYDVKM. The CDR3 spans 18 residues. The CDR3 nucleotides are TGTGCCAGCAGCTCGGCACGCTCGGATAGGGGCGGTAGCTACGAGCAGTACTTC. It encodes CASSSARSDRGGSYEQYF.

The V call is TRBV18, the J call TRBJ1-1, with D hard to call. Germline V gene sequence: CDR1 KGHSH, CDR2 LQKENI. CDR3 length: 14 residues. Trimming pared 6 bases from V and 4 bases from J, leaving 15 bases between. The CDR3 bases are TGTGCCAGCTCGATAGAATCAGAGGGCACTGAAGCTTTCTTT. Translating it yields CASSIESEGTEAFF.

V usage is TRBV11-3 and J usage is TRBJ2-7; 9 bases align to TRBD1. Germline V gene sequence: CDR1 SGHNT, CDR2 YENEEA. The V and J ends lost 4 bases and 3 bases, in that order; junction bases with no gene match: 7. The length of the CDR3 is 15 residues. The CDR3 is CASSSTGGKGYEQYF. CDR3 in DNA: TGTGCCAGCAGCTCCACAGGGGGCAAGGGCTACGAGCAGTACTTC.